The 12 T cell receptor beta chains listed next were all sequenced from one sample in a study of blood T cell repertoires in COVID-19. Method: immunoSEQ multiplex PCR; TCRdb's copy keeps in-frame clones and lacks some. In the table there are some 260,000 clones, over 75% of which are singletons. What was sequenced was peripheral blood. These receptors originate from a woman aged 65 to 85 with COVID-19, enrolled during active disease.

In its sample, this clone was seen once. Written as DNA, the CDR3 is TGTGCCAGCAGCGCCGGGACAGGGAGAGCCTATAATTCACCCCTCCACTTT. Encoded protein: CASSAGTGRAYNSPLHF. The rearrangement uses TRBV5-6 and TRBJ1-6, with 9 bases aligning to TRBD1. CDR1 and CDR2 from the germline V gene are SGHDT and YYEEEE. V shed 4 bases and J 2 bases; nucleotides not matched to a gene: 7. This CDR3 is built from 17 residues.

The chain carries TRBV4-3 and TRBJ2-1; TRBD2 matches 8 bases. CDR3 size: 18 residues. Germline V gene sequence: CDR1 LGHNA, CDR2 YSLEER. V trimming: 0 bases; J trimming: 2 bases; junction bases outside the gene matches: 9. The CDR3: CASSQDGQAGAAYNEQFF. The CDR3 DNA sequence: TGCGCCAGCAGCCAAGATGGGCAAGCGGGAGCGGCCTACAATGAGCAGTTCTTC.

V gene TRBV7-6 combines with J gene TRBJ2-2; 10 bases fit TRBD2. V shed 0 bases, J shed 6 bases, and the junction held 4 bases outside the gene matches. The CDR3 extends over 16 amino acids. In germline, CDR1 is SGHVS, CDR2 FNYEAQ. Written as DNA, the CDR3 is TGTGCCAGCAGCTTAGCGGCTAGCGGGAGCGCCGGGGAGCTGTTTTTT. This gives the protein CASSLAASGSAGELFF.

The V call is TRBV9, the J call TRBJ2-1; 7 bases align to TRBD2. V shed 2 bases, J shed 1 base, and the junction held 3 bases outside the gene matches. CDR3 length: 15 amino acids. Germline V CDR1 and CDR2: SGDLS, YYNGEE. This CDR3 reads CASSVIAGSYNEQFF. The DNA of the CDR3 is TGTGCCAGCAGCGTCATAGCGGGTTCCTACAATGAGCAGTTCTTC. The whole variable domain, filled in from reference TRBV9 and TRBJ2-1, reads DSGVTQTPKHLITATGQRVTLRCSPRSGDLSVYWYQQSLDQGLQFLIQYYNGEERAKGNILERFSAQQFPDLHSELNLSSLELGDSALYFCASSVIAGSYNEQFFGPGTRLTVL.

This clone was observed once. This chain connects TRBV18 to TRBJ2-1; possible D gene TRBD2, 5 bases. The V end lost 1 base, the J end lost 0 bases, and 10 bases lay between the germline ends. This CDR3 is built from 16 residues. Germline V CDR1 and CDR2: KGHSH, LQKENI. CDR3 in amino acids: CASSPLPGSSYNEQFF. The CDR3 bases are TGTGCCAGCTCACCACTTCCGGGGAGCTCCTACAATGAGCAGTTCTTC.

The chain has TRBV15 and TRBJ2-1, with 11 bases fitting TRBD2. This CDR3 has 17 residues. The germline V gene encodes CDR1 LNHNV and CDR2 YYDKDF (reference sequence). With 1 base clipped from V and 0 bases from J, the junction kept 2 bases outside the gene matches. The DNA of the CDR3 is TGTGCCACCAGCAGAGTCACTAGCGGGAGCTCCTACAATGAGCAGTTCTTC. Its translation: CATSRVTSGSSYNEQFF.

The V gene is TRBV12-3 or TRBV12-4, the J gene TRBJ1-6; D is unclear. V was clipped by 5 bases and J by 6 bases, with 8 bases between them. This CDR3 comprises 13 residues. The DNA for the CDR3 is TGTGCCAGCAGTCCTGACTTTAATTCACCCCTCCACTTT. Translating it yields CASSPDFNSPLHF.

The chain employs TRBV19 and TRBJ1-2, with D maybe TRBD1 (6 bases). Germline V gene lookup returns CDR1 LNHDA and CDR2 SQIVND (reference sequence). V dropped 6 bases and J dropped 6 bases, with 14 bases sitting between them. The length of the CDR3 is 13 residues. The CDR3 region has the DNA TGTGCCAGTAGATTATCCGGGGGGCATGGCTACACCTTC. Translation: CASRLSGGHGYTF.

The DNA of the CDR3 is TGTGCCACCAGCAAAAAGGGGACAGACACAGATACGCAGTATTTT. Encoded protein: CATSKKGTDTDTQYF. The V and J genes are TRBV15 and TRBJ2-3, with 7 bases lining up with TRBD1. The V and J ends lost 4 bases and 2 bases, in that order; junction bases with no gene match: 6. The CDR3 is 15 amino acids. Germline CDR1 and CDR2: LNHNV and YYDKDF (reference sequence).

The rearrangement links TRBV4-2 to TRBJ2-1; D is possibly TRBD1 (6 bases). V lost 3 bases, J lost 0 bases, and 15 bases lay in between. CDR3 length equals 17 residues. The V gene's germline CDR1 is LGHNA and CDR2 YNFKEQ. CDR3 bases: TGTGCCAGCAGCCACATCCAAGGGGGAAGCTCCTACAATGAGCAGTTCTTC. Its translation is CASSHIQGGSSYNEQFF.

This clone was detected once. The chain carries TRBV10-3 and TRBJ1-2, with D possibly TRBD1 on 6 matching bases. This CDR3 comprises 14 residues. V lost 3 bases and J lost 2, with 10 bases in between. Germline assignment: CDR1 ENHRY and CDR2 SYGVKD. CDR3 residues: CAISEPQGNYGYTF. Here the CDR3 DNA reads TGTGCCATCAGTGAACCACAGGGAAACTATGGCTACACCTTC.

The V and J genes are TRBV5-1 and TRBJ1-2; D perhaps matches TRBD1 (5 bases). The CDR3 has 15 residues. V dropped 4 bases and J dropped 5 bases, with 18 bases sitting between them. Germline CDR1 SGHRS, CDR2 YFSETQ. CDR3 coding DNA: TGCGCCAGCAGCCACGGGACTTCCCCGGGATATGGCTACACCTTC. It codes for CASSHGTSPGYGYTF.